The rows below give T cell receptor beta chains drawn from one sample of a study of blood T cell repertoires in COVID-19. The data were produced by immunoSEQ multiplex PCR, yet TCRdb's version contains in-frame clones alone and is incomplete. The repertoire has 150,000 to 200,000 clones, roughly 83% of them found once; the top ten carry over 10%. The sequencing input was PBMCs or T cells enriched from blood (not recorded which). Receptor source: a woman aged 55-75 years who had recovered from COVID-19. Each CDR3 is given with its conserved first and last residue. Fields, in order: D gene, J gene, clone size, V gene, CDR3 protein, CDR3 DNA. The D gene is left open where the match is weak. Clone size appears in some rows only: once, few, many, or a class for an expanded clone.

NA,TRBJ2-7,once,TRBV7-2,CASSLTTPSYEQYF,TGTGCCAGCAGCTTAACGACACCCTCCTACGAGCAGTACTTC
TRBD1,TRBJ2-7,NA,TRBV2,CASSYRDRVNYEQYF,TGTGCCAGCAGTTACCGGGACAGGGTAAATTACGAGCAGTACTTC
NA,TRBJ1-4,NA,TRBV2,CASRLHGVNEKLFF,TGTGCCAGCAGGCTTCACGGGGTTAATGAAAAACTGTTTTTT
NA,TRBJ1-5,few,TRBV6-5,CATTGTPYSNQPQHF,TGTGCCACCACCGGGACACCGTATAGCAATCAGCCCCAGCATTTT
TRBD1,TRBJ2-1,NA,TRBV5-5,CASSFGQGGYNEQFF,TGTGCCAGCAGCTTTGGACAGGGGGGCTACAATGAGCAGTTCTTC
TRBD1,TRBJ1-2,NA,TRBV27,CASSPRQGANYGYTF,TGTGCCAGCAGTCCCCGACAGGGGGCCAACTATGGCTACACCTTC
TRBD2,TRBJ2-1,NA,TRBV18,CASSPTAGGLDEQFF,TGTGCCAGCTCACCGACAGCGGGAGGGCTGGATGAGCAGTTCTTC
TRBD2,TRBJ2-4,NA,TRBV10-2,CASSGTSGDIQYF,TGCGCCAGCAGCGGGACTAGCGGAGACATTCAGTACTTC
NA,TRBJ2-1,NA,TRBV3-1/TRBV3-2,CASSPQGGGIYNEQFF,TGTGCCAGCAGCCCACAAGGGGGGGGCATCTACAATGAGCAGTTCTTC
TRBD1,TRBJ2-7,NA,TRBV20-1,CSATGGYEQYF,TGCAGTGCTACAGGGGGCTACGAGCAGTACTTC
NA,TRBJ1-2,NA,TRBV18,CASSPQTDYGYTF,TGTGCCAGCTCACCTCAAACAGACTATGGCTACACCTTC
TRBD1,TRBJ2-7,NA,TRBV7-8,CASSLRTGTGEQYF,TGTGCCAGCAGCCTCCGGACAGGGACGGGCGAGCAGTACTTC
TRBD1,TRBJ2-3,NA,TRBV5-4,CASSPGQGVNTDTQYF,TGTGCCAGCAGCCCGGGACAGGGGGTGAACACAGATACGCAGTATTTT
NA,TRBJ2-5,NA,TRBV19,CASSIVLQETQYF,TGTGCCAGTAGTATAGTCCTGCAAGAGACCCAGTACTTC
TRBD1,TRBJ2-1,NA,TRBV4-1,CASSLPGQGQFF,TGCGCCAGCAGCTTACCGGGACAGGGGCAGTTCTTC
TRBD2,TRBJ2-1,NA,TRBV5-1,CASSLQIAGGPSVNEQFF,TGCGCCAGCAGCTTGCAAATAGCGGGAGGGCCATCGGTCAATGAGCAGTTCTTC
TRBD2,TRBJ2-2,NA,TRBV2,CASSAGGVTGELFF,TGTGCCAGTTCAGCGGGAGGGGTCACCGGGGAGCTGTTTTTT
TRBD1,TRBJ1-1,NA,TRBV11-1,CASSTGQGGYTEAFF,TGTGCCAGCAGCACTGGACAGGGAGGCTACACTGAAGCTTTCTTT
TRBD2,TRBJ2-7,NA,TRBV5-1,CASSPGGTSGRLEQYF,TGCGCCAGCAGCCCGGGAGGGACTAGCGGGAGATTAGAGCAGTACTTC
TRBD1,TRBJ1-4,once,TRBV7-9,CASRGTGEKLFF,TGTGCCAGCAGGGGGACAGGGGAAAAACTGTTTTTT
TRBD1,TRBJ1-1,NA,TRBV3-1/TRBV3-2,CASSRRRGTTEAFF,TGTGCCAGCAGCCGTCGCAGGGGGACCACTGAAGCTTTCTTT
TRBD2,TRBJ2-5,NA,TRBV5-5,CASSPTGTSGRETQYF,TGTGCCAGCAGCCCTACCGGGACTAGTGGGCGAGAGACCCAGTACTTC